This is a list of T cell receptor beta chains from one sample in a study of beta chain features in type 1 diabetes. Data came from immunoSEQ multiplex PCR; TCRdb stores just in-frame clones and leaves some out. The sample holds hundreds of thousands of clones, approximately 8% seen once. What was sequenced was central memory CD4+ T cells from blood. These receptors all come from a young woman in good health. Both conserved end residues are part of each CDR3. D genes are given only for firm matches. Size is omitted from some rows. Given values are once, few, many or a class for expanded clones.

>TRBV2|TRBD1|10|.|TRBJ1-2
CASEGAGYTF
TGTGCCAGCGAGGGGGCTGGCTACACCTTC
>TRBV7-2|.|17|many|TRBJ2-6
CASSAGQIDSGANVLTF
TGTGCCAGCAGCGCGGGACAGATTGACTCTGGGGCCAACGTCCTGACTTTC
>TRBV6-5|.|11|.|TRBJ2-3
CASRTADTQYF
TGTGCCAGCCGGACGGCAGATACGCAGTATTTT
>TRBV29-1|TRBD2|12|few|TRBJ2-3
CSVGTSFNTQYF
TGCAGCGTTGGGACTAGCTTCAATACGCAGTATTTT
>TRBV7-2|TRBD2|15|.|TRBJ2-1
CASSSGLAGAVEQFF
TGTGCCAGCAGCTCGGGACTAGCGGGAGCAGTTGAGCAGTTCTTC
>TRBV7-2|.|15|many|TRBJ2-5
CASKMSPRGRETQYF
TGTGCCAGCAAGATGTCGCCCCGGGGGCGTGAGACCCAGTACTTC
>TRBV6-5|TRBD1|13|few|TRBJ1-2
CASSDGQGRGYTF
TGTGCCAGCAGTGACGGACAGGGGAGAGGCTACACCTTC
>TRBV27|.|17|.|TRBJ1-2
CASSFRGRAGGDYGYTF
TGTGCCAGCAGTTTTCGGGGTCGGGCAGGAGGAGACTATGGCTACACCTTC
>TRBV7-9|.|12|.|TRBJ2-1
CASRRGNNEQFF
TGTGCCAGCCGCCGGGGGAACAATGAGCAGTTCTTC
>TRBV7-8|.|14|few|TRBJ2-5
CASSRKAGGETQYF
TGTGCCAGCAGCCGCAAAGCGGGTGGCGAGACCCAGTACTTC
>TRBV28|TRBD1|15|.|TRBJ1-2
CASSPGTVARYGYTF
TGTGCCAGCAGTCCCGGGACAGTTGCACGTTATGGCTACACCTTC
>TRBV5-1|.|17|.|TRBJ2-1
CASSFDPGPTSYNEQFF
TGCGCCAGCAGCTTTGATCCGGGACCCACATCCTACAATGAGCAGTTCTTC
>TRBV4-2|TRBD1|17|few|TRBJ1-2
CASSQDLTGQGRIGYTF
TGTGCCAGCAGCCAAGATCTTACGGGACAGGGACGTATAGGCTACACCTTC
>TRBV18|.|15|few|TRBJ1-1
CASSPIQELNTEAFF
TGTGCCAGCTCACCAATACAGGAATTGAACACTGAAGCTTTCTTT
>TRBV5-4|TRBD2|15|few|TRBJ2-1
CASSLIGAGGNEQFF
TGTGCCAGCAGCTTGATCGGGGCGGGGGGCAATGAGCAGTTCTTC
>TRBV27|TRBD1|15|once|TRBJ2-1
CASSSGQVGNNEQFF
TGTGCCAGCAGTTCCGGACAGGTGGGAAACAATGAGCAGTTCTTC
>TRBV27|TRBD1|14|.|TRBJ2-3
CASSLSLPRQGRIF
TGTGCCAGCAGTTTATCCTTACCAAGACAGGGAAGGATTTTT
>TRBV4-1|TRBD1|16|.|TRBJ2-7
CASSRSGPDRGHEQYF
TGCGCCAGCAGTCGATCCGGACCTGACAGGGGCCACGAGCAGTACTTC
>TRBV9|.|14|few|TRBJ2-3
CASSVGSGLDTQYF
TGTGCCAGCAGCGTAGGAAGTGGGTTAGATACGCAGTATTTT
>TRBV5-6|TRBD1|15|.|TRBJ1-5
CASSLWGQGNQPQHF
TGTGCCAGCAGCTTGTGGGGACAGGGCAATCAGCCCCAGCATTTT
>TRBV15|TRBD1|15|few|TRBJ2-7
CATSRRRDRGYEQYF
TGTGCCACCAGCAGGCGCCGGGACAGGGGGTACGAGCAGTACTTC
>TRBV29-1|.|12|.|TRBJ2-5
CSGGRYQETQYF
TGCAGCGGGGGCCGGTACCAAGAGACCCAGTACTTC
>TRBV25-1|.|14|.|TRBJ1-4
CASSEWGVQEKLFF
TGTGCCAGCAGTGAATGGGGGGTTCAGGAAAAACTGTTTTTT
>TRBV10-3|TRBD2|17|.|TRBJ2-1
CAISGLGGRATYNEQFF
TGTGCCATCAGTGGATTAGGCGGGAGGGCAACCTACAATGAGCAGTTCTTC
>TRBV7-9|.|16|few|TRBJ1-4
CASSLGLGGENEKLFF
TGTGCCAGCAGCTTAGGGCTTGGAGGGGAGAATGAAAAACTGTTTTTT
>TRBV15|TRBD1|15|.|TRBJ2-1
CATSRPGTGGNEQFF
TGTGCCACCAGCAGACCCGGGACAGGGGGCAATGAGCAGTTCTTC
>TRBV7-2|.|14|many|TRBJ2-1
CASSLVRRASEQFF
TGTGCCAGCAGCTTAGTTCGCAGGGCATCCGAGCAGTTCTTC